These T cell receptor beta chains were read from a single sample in a study of T cells in Graves' hyperthyroidism and ophthalmopathy. Using its own MiXCR run on the multiplex PCR reads, TCRdb lists one record per CDR3 protein. The table has approximately 710,000 distinct CDR3 sequences, around a sixth seen once. Sequenced material: blood. Source of these receptors: a man between 50 and 59 years old with Graves' hyperthyroidism. Each CDR3 is given with its conserved first and last residue. D genes are given only for firm matches. Size is omitted from some rows. Given values are once, few, many or a class for expanded clones.

v_call,clone_size,d_call,j_call,cdr3_nt,cdr3_aa
TRBV28,many,NA,TRBJ1-1,TGTGCCAGCAACCGGGGGGACATGATGAACACTGAAGCTTTCTTT,CASNRGDMMNTEAFF
TRBV12-3/TRBV12-4,many,NA,TRBJ1-6,TGTGCCAGCAGCTACAGGGCGAATGATTCACCCCTCCACTTT,CASSYRANDSPLHF
TRBV28,many,NA,TRBJ2-5,TGTGCCAGCAGTTTATCCCTAGGGGGAGGGGAAGAGACCCAGTACTTC,CASSLSLGGGEETQYF
TRBV6-1,NA,NA,TRBJ1-2,TGTGCCAGCAGTGAAAGCGACCGATATGGCTACACCTTC,CASSESDRYGYTF
TRBV19,many,NA,TRBJ2-7,TGTGCCAGTAGTCCCACGGGAAGTTGGATTGGGGAGCAGTACTTC,CASSPTGSWIGEQYF
TRBV19,NA,TRBD1,TRBJ1-1,TGTGCCAGTAGTTACTACCAGGGGGCTCGCACTGAAGCTTTCTTT,CASSYYQGARTEAFF
TRBV28,many,NA,TRBJ2-6,TGTGCCAGCAGTTTCGGGATATCTGGGGCCAACGTCCTGACTTTC,CASSFGISGANVLTF
TRBV15,few,NA,TRBJ2-1,TGTGCCACCAGCTGGTCCTTAGACAATGAGCAGTTCTTC,CATSWSLDNEQFF
TRBV5-1,few,NA,TRBJ2-5,TGCGCCAGCAGCTTGACAAAGCGCCTCGCAGCGGGCCAAGAGACCCAGTACTTC,CASSLTKRLAAGQETQYF
TRBV4-3,NA,TRBD2,TRBJ2-1,TGCGCCAGCAAGAGTAGCGGGAGGGCCAACAATGAGCAGTTCTTC,CASKSSGRANNEQFF
TRBV7-9,many,NA,TRBJ2-3,TGTGCCAGCAGCTTAGAATCAGGGGCCTACACAGATACGCAGTATTTT,CASSLESGAYTDTQYF
TRBV15,few,TRBD1,TRBJ1-2,TGTGCCACCAGCAGAGATCAAGTTGGGACAGCCCGTGGCTACACCTTC,CATSRDQVGTARGYTF
TRBV12-3/TRBV12-4,many,TRBD1,TRBJ1-2,TGTGCCAGCAGTGCTGGACAGGGGGCGCGAGGCTACACCTTC,CASSAGQGARGYTF
TRBV11-2,many,NA,TRBJ2-7,TGTGCCAGCAGAAAACTAGTGTCCTACGAGCAGTACTTC,CASRKLVSYEQYF
TRBV20-1,few,NA,TRBJ2-1,TGCAGTGCTAGAACCCGCGGGCGCTCCTACAATGAGCAGTTCTTC,CSARTRGRSYNEQFF
TRBV19,NA,NA,TRBJ1-5,TGTGCCAGTAGTATAATATTTGGGTCTCAACCTCATCAGCCCCAGCATTTT,CASSIIFGSQPHQPQHF
TRBV5-1,many,NA,TRBJ2-2,TGCGCCAGCAGCTTGAGGGCGGACACCGGGGAGCTGTTTTTT,CASSLRADTGELFF